This T cell receptor (beta chain) was sequenced in a study of PD-1 blockade in classical Hodgkin lymphoma. General study points: A significant rise in TCR diversity was seen by C4D1 for CD4+ cells but not for CD8+ cells. Baseline diversity was lower in partial responders and progressors than complete responders. The study reported lower baseline TCR diversity in newly diagnosed patients than in healthy donors.

This clone was counted once. Its antigen is currently unknown. Measured with immunoSEQ multiplex PCR; TCRdb has only the in-frame clones, and not every one. Here the sample spans roughly 100,000 clones, more than 70% being singletons. Deletions cut 4 bases from V and 3 bases from J, with 11 bases between. The length of the CDR3 is 14 residues. CDR1 KGHSH and CDR2 LQKENI come from the germline V gene. Time point noted: cycle 4 day 1 (C4D1), after six to seven weeks of nivolumab. There was relapse after autologous stem cell transplantation in every patient, and there was variation in brentuximab vedotin exposure. Under best response, outcomes were complete response, partial response or progressive disease.

Here the sequenced sample was peripheral blood mononuclear cells (PBMCs), taken before the fourth cycle of nivolumab. The V call is TRBV18, the J call TRBJ2-3; D not resolved. This sequence originates from a human donor with classical Hodgkin lymphoma. The CDR3 here is CASSLRVATDTQYF. CDR3 DNA: TGTGCCAGCTCACTCCGCGTCGCGACAGATACGCAGTATTTT.